The 23 T cell receptor beta chains below all came from one sample that was sequenced in a study of vaccination effects on CD4 cells after COVID-19. These receptors have no known antigen. Expansion of antigen-specific CD4+ T cells with viral peptide pools was carried out by the ViraFEST assay before sequencing. Following a roughly ten-day culture, CD4+ T cells were purified. All vaccine recipients tested negative for nucleocapsid antibodies and had never contracted SARS-CoV-2 infection. This table comes from immunoSEQ multiplex PCR, and its TCRdb copy is limited to in-frame clones, with some not included. Of tens of thousands of clones listed, less than 80% were seen once; the top ten hold around 25%. The specimen was CD4+ T cells from PBMCs cultured with HCoV-OC43 spike peptides, collected before COVID-19 vaccination. Stated subset: HCoV-OC43 spike overlapping peptide pool stimulation. The origin of the receptors is a human donor who received a COVID-19 vaccine.

There are a few counts of this clone. The V gene is TRBV23-1, the J gene TRBJ2-7; 15 bases are shared with TRBD2. TRBV23-1 is flagged as an ORF with uncertain function. This CDR3 is built from 16 residues. V was pared by 4 bases and J by 6 bases, with 7 bases of the junction left unmatched. In DNA, the CDR3 is TGCGCCAGCAGTCGTCCGGGACTAGCGGGAGGTTGCGAGCAGTACTTC. Amino acid sequence: CASSRPGLAGGCEQYF.

The chain links TRBV29-1 to TRBJ1-1; unclear D gene. CDR1 and CDR2 from the germline V gene are SQVTM and ANQGSEA. V was pared by 5 bases and J by 5 bases, with 9 bases between. CDR3 length equals 11 residues. The CDR3 is CSVRGNTEAFF. The CDR3 DNA is TGCAGCGTTCGAGGGAATACTGAAGCTTTCTTT.

The chain recombines TRBV7-2 with TRBJ2-7; perhaps TRBD2 as D (7 bases). Germline V gene sequence: CDR1 SGHTA, CDR2 FQGNSA. V dropped 3 bases and J dropped 2 bases, with 14 bases sitting between them. The CDR3 spans 15 residues. The CDR3 loop is CASSFAGAPAYEQYF. The CDR3 DNA reads TGTGCCAGCAGCTTCGCGGGGGCCCCGGCCTACGAGCAGTACTTC.

The chain recombines TRBV5-4 with TRBJ1-3; 11 bases fit TRBD1. Trimming removed 4 bases from V and 2 bases from J; junction bases left unmatched: 5. CDR3 length: 16 residues. CDR1 and CDR2 from the germline V gene are SGHNT and YYREEE (reference sequence). The CDR3 protein is CASSTGGQGAGNTIYF. The CDR3 nucleotides read TGTGCCAGCAGCACAGGGGGACAGGGGGCTGGAAACACCATATATTTT.

The rearrangement joins TRBV27 to TRBJ1-1; D not resolved. This CDR3 spans 14 amino acids. Between the trimmed V and J ends, which lost 2 bases and 4 bases, there was a span of 11 bases. The V gene's germline CDR1 is MNHEY and CDR2 SMNVEV (reference sequence). Here the CDR3 reads CASSLGGSSTEAFF. The CDR3 DNA reads as TGTGCCAGCAGTTTAGGCGGCAGTTCCACTGAAGCTTTCTTT.

This clone was seen a few times. The V gene is TRBV6-2 or TRBV6-3, the J gene TRBJ2-3; TRBD1 agrees at 10 bases. Trimming at V came to 4 bases and at J to 4 bases, leaving 5 bases not matched to a gene. Germline CDR1 and CDR2: MNHEY and SVGEGT. The CDR3 loop spans 15 amino acids. The CDR3 spells CASSWGQGIADTQYF. The CDR3 DNA sequence: TGTGCCAGCAGTTGGGGACAGGGGATCGCAGATACGCAGTATTTT.

This rearrangement joins TRBV7-6 to TRBJ2-1; possible D gene TRBD2, 5 bases. Germline CDR1 and CDR2: SGHVS and FNYEAQ. The CDR3 has 15 residues. Trimming left V 2 bases short and J 6 bases short, with 14 bases between. CDR3 sequence (DNA): TGTGCCAGCAGCTTAAGTATTCGCGGGCCCAATGAGCAGTTCTTC. Amino acid sequence: CASSLSIRGPNEQFF. The full variable domain, with the rest looked up from reference TRBV7-6 and TRBJ2-1, is GAGVSQSPRYKVTKRGQDVALRCDPISGHVSLYWYRQALGQGPEFLTYFNYEAQQDKSGLPNDRFSAERPEGSISTLTIQRTEQRDSAMYRCASSLSIRGPNEQFFGPGTRLTVL.

The V gene is TRBV19, the J gene TRBJ1-6; 9 bases are a match to TRBD1. CDR1 is LNHDA, CDR2 SQIVND, per germline (reference sequence). This CDR3 has 14 amino acids. Germline trimming cut 11 bases from V and 9 bases from J; bases unmatched to any gene: 11. CDR3 in DNA: TGTGCCGTTGGAACCGGACAGGGGAGTTCACCCCTCCACTTT. This gives the protein CAVGTGQGSSPLHF.

The chain employs TRBV3-1 (or the pseudogene TRBV3-2) and TRBJ1-1; D remains unclear. The germline V gene has CDR1 LGHDT and CDR2 YNNKEL (reference sequence). V was shortened by 6 bases and J by 1 base, with 15 bases between the two germline ends. The CDR3 is made up of 15 amino acids. The CDR3 sequence: CASSQPGRANTEAFF. In DNA, the CDR3 is TGTGCCAGCAGTCAACCCGGGAGGGCGAACACTGAAGCTTTCTTT.

The genes are TRBV7-8 and TRBJ1-2; D ambiguous. The germline CDR1 and CDR2 sequences are SGHVS and FQNEAQ. CDR3 length: 14 amino acids. The V end was cut by 3 bases, the J end by 3 bases, with 11 bases between. CDR3 protein: CASSLGSSDYGYTF. In nucleotides, the CDR3 is TGTGCCAGCAGCTTGGGCAGCTCCGACTATGGCTACACCTTC.

J is TRBJ1-2 and V is TRBV2, with a weak D call TRBD1 (6 bases). The CDR3 extends over 15 amino acids. The ends were cut back, 5 bases at V and 1 base at J, with 14 bases in the middle. Germline V gene sequence: CDR1 SNHLY, CDR2 FYNNEI. CDR3: CASSPAGANNYGYTF. The CDR3 region has the DNA TGTGCCAGCAGTCCAGCGGGGGCTAATAACTATGGCTACACCTTC.

The chain employs TRBV6-1 and TRBJ1-2, with 12 bases aligning to TRBD1. After removal of 3 bases from V and 8 bases from J, the junction contained 4 bases not matched to a gene. This CDR3 is built from 14 residues. CDR1 and CDR2 from the germline V gene are MNHNS and SASEGT. The CDR3 nucleotides read TGTGCCAGCAGTGACCGGGACAGGGGGCGCGGCTACACCTTC. This gives the protein CASSDRDRGRGYTF.

V and J are TRBV6-5 and TRBJ2-5, with 8 bases matching TRBD2. CDR1 and CDR2 from the germline V gene are MNHEY and SVGAGI. V lost 2 bases to trimming and J lost 9 bases; unmatched junction nucleotides: 2. The CDR3 consists of 12 residues. The CDR3 DNA follows: TGTGCCAGCAGTTACCGGGGGGGGGCCCAGTACTTC. Protein sequence: CASSYRGGAQYF.

The rearrangement links TRBV6-5 to TRBJ2-7; TRBD1 matches at 9 bases. V shed 7 bases and J 3 bases; nucleotides not matched to a gene: 1. The CDR3 has 12 amino acids. Germline CDR1 MNHEY, CDR2 SVGAGI. CDR3 bases: TGTGCCAGCAAGACAGGGGGCTACGAGCAGTACTTC. The encoded protein is CASKTGGYEQYF.

This clone was counted between two and nine times. This rearrangement joins TRBV5-8 to TRBJ1-2; D not certain. The germline gives CDR1 SGHTS, CDR2 YDEGEE. V was pared by 5 bases and J by 3 bases, with 8 bases between. The CDR3 is 12 residues long. The CDR3, as DNA: TGTGCCAGCAGTTATCGGGACTATGGCTACACCTTC. Its protein is CASSYRDYGYTF.

CDR3: CASSYSRNQPQHF. The CDR3 coding sequence is TGTGCCAGCAGTTACTCTAGGAATCAGCCCCAGCATTTT. This rearrangement joins TRBV6-2 or TRBV6-3 to TRBJ1-5; D is undetermined. The CDR3 consists of 13 residues. Germline V lookup: CDR1 MNHEY, CDR2 SVGEGT. Trimming took 0 bases from V and 4 from J, leaving 4 bases between them.

This chain joins TRBV5-4 and TRBJ2-6, with D unclear. CDR1 is SGHNT and CDR2 is YYREEE in the germline V gene (reference sequence). The CDR3 sequence is 16 residues long. The germline V and J ends were trimmed by 3 bases and 0 bases, with 10 bases remaining between them. The DNA of the CDR3 is TGTGCCAGCAGCTCGGGTGGCGGCTCTGGGGCCAACGTCCTGACTTTC. It is translated as CASSSGGGSGANVLTF.

This sequence joins TRBV7-9 and TRBJ2-7; 11 nucleotides agree with TRBD1. Germline assignment: CDR1 SEHNR and CDR2 FQNEAQ (reference sequence). The J segment lost 5 bases and the V segment lost 5 bases, leaving 14 bases of the junction unmatched. This CDR3 is built from 17 residues. CDR3 sequence (DNA): TGTGCCAGCAGCCTCGGACGTAAGGGGACAGGGGGGGACGAGCAGTACTTC. Its translation: CASSLGRKGTGGDEQYF.

This sequence joins TRBV5-1 and TRBJ1-2; TRBD1 matches at 7 bases. The trim removed 5 bases at V and 2 bases at J, leaving 9 bases unmatched. This CDR3 spans 15 amino acids. Germline V gene data show CDR1 as SGHRS and CDR2 as YFSETQ. CDR3 loop: CASSHGPGQNYGYTF. DNA for the CDR3: TGCGCCAGCAGTCATGGGCCGGGACAGAACTATGGCTACACCTTC.

The table lists this clone with a few counts. The J gene is TRBJ2-1, the V gene TRBV19; D is unresolved. The CDR3 consists of 11 residues. The ends were cut back, 4 bases at V and 4 bases at J, with 2 bases in the middle. CDR1 and CDR2 (germline): LNHDA, SQIVND (reference sequence). The DNA for the CDR3 is TGTGCCAGTAGTAGTTACAATGAGCAGTTCTTC. This gives the protein CASSSYNEQFF.

V gene TRBV2 combines with J gene TRBJ1-1; D not resolved. Trimming removed 4 bases at V and 0 bases at J, with 6 bases between. The CDR3 contains 13 residues. CDR1 is SNHLY and CDR2 is FYNNEI in the germline V gene. The CDR3 DNA reads as TGTGCCAGCAGTGGGCAGATGAACACTGAAGCTTTCTTT. Amino acid sequence: CASSGQMNTEAFF.

The chain recombines TRBV28 with TRBJ2-7; perhaps TRBD2 as D (5 bases). This CDR3 comprises 14 residues. Trimming pared 3 bases from V and 3 bases from J, leaving 12 bases between. Germline CDR1 reads MDHEN; CDR2 reads SYDVKM. CDR3 DNA: TGTGCCAGCAGTTTGGCTCCAGGAGGCTACGAGCAGTACTTC. It translates to CASSLAPGGYEQYF.

This clone showed up just a few times. In DNA, the CDR3 is TGTGCCTGGAGAAGGGACACTGAAGCTTTCTTT. Protein: CAWRRDTEAFF. The V gene is TRBV30, the J gene TRBJ1-1; D gene unclear. Germline assignment: CDR1 GTSNPN and CDR2 SVGIG (reference sequence). CDR3 length: 11 amino acids. Trimming stripped 3 bases from V and 3 bases from J, with 5 bases between.